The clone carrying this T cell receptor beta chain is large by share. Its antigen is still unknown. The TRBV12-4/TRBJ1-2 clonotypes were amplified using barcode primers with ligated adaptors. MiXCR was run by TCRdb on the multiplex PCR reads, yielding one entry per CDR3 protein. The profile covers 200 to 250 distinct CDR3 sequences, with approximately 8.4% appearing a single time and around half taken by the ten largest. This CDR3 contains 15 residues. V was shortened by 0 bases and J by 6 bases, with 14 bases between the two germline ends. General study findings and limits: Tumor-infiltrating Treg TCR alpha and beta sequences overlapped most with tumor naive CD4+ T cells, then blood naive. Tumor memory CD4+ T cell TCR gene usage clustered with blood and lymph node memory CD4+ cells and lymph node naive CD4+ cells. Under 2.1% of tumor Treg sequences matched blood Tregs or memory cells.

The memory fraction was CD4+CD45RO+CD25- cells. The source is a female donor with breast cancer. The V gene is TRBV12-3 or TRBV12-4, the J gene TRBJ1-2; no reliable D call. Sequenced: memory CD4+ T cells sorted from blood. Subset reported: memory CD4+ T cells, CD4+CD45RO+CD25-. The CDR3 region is CASSLALRAGNGYTF. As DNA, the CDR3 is TGTGCCAGCAGTTTAGCGCTAAGGGCGGGGAATGGCTACACCTTC.